Reported below is one T cell receptor beta chain. This clone was seen just once. It lacks a known antigen. Base-call qualities are not available, and no considerably larger clone is one nucleotide away. In light of the paper, this sample's treatment or condition label describes: oral pan-JAK inhibitor, 5-10 mg twice daily. Lesional scalp punch biopsies and peripheral blood were obtained from alopecia areata patients. PBMCs were separated by density centrifugation and stained for CD3, CD4 and CD8, after which CD4+ and CD8+ T cells were sorted on a FACSAria. The source of the sample is a study of CD8+ T cells in alopecia areata (dated by TCRdb to the late 2010s). With regard to the full study: Treated patients were enrolled in an open-label pilot trial of oral tofacitinib at 5 to 10 mg twice daily for moderate-to-severe alopecia areata. Patients received tofacitinib for 6 to 18 months and were then followed off drug for 6 months to check for delayed response and recurrence. For the treated patients, the SALT score, which quantifies what percentage of scalp surface area is affected, served as the measure of disease severity. In both human patients and the C3H/HeJ mouse model, the study applied high-throughput TCRbeta sequencing to look at T cell clonal expansion in alopecia areata. Human TCRbeta sequencing covered scalp tissue and sorted CD4+ and CD8+ peripheral blood T cells from patchy and totalis/universalis alopecia areata patients and healthy controls. Biopsies were taken from tofacitinib-treated patients at baseline and at 4 and 24 weeks of treatment, and a later scalp biopsy was taken in several of the tofacitinib-treated patients. Clonality in the scalp was compared among normal scalp (n=4), patchy alopecia areata scalp (n=8), and alopecia totalis/universalis scalp (n=8). RNA was obtained with the PAXgene miRNA kit for fixed scalp, the miRNeasy kit for PBMCs, and the RNeasy kit for mouse skin. Amplification of TCRbeta CDR3 regions was done by immunoSEQ multiplex PCR using 35 Vbeta forward primers and 13 Jbeta reverse primers.

Overall results and qualifications from the work: Because the treated cohort was small and had only one nonresponder, larger studies are needed to examine links between baseline CD8+ expansion and response. Lesional scalp, especially in alopecia totalis/universalis, showed higher clonality and more expanded CD8+ clones than normal scalp, suggesting antigenic drive. Shared TCR sequences between patients were less evident than in mice, which may be partly attributable to HLA diversity in the patient population. Scalp TCR repertoire analysis is complicated because resident alphabeta T cells in normal human skin are also sequenced, whereas mouse skin is dominated by gammadelta T cells. Many expanded lesional clones were found to persist in scalp and blood during tofacitinib treatment, and relapse after treatment cessation may be partly explained by this persistence. With tofacitinib, both scalp clonality and the number of expanded CD8+ clones among the top 100 scalp clones went down significantly.

Relative to germline, V is missing 5 bases and J is missing 4 bases, with 10 bases of the junction outside any gene match. Its CDR3 holds 15 amino acids, cysteine through phenylalanine. Solely the CDR3 DNA is kept, with 45 bases framed from the first base. According to the germline V gene, CDR1 reads SGHAT and CDR2 reads FQNNGV. The method behind the library was the immunoSEQ multiplex PCR assay. RNA was extracted from all samples and reverse transcribed into cDNA as template for TCR sequencing. SuperScript III was used for first-strand cDNA synthesis, primed with a 2:1 mix of oligo-dT and random hexamers. A synthetic immune receptor repertoire was used to measure amplification bias, and any remaining bias was corrected computationally. As for the original processing: Raw reads were preprocessed to remove errors, and CDR3 was defined by IMGT conventions from the conserved cysteine to phenylalanine. Clonality was calculated as 1 minus Shannon entropy normalized by log2 of the number of productive unique TCRs. CD4 or CD8 identity of scalp clones was inferred by cross-referencing scalp TCRbeta sequences with sorted blood CD4 and CD8 repertoires. In TCRdb, the immuneACCESS table is reduced to in-frame sequences with V and J assigned. These tables do not hold every clone; where another copy was compared, an unresolved V gene accounts for under half, and the others remain unexplained. V and J calls and clone size are those listed in that table; D and trimming were worked out from the DNA. In this sample the table shows roughly 60,000 clones, approximately 44% of which occur a single time. Over 20% of the sample belongs to the ten largest clones.

Sequencing was performed on CD8+ T cells sorted from blood, taken at approximately week 37, from a patient treated with tofacitinib. This sequence uses TRBV11-2 and TRBJ2-5; 7 nucleotides in the junction match TRBD2. The TCR sequence derives from a human donor with alopecia areata. CDR3 reads: CASSITGTTGETQYF. Here is the DNA: TGTGCCAGCAGCATCACCGGGACTACCGGAGAGACCCAGTACTTC.